This T cell receptor beta chain was obtained from a study of blood T cell repertoires in COVID-19. Study background: From the United States, Italy and Spain came samples of acute and convalescent COVID-19. The cDNA or gDNA used as material had been derived from T cells, B-cell-depleted T cells, or PBMCs.

In the original workflow: Amplified reference gene primers provided the basis for estimating nucleated cell counts. The repertoire was sequenced with immunoSEQ multiplex PCR; TCRdb's copy has only in-frame clones and lacks some. The V and J calls and clone size were taken over from that table, and D and trimming were inferred from the DNA. Of around 180,000 clones in the sample, 70% to 90% were seen once. There are a few counts of this clone. This receptor was identified in a man aged 55 to 69 with acute or convalescent COVID-19. The sequencing sample was made of peripheral blood.

CDR3 bases: TGTGCCAGCAGCCAAGGAGATTACTATGGCTACACCTTC. Translation gives CASSQGDYYGYTF. The rearrangement links TRBV3-1 (or the pseudogene TRBV3-2) to TRBJ1-2, with D hard to call. CDR1 is LGHDT, CDR2 YNNKEL, per germline (reference sequence). This CDR3 spans 13 amino acids. Trimming stripped 1 base from V and 3 bases from J, with 6 bases between.